What follows is one T cell receptor beta chain and its context. This sample is part of a study of T cell repertoires in cytomegalovirus infection. Via MiXCR, TCRdb re-called the reads, giving one row per CDR3 protein. In the table there are about 100,000 distinct CDR3 sequences, 20% to 25% of which are singletons. The material sequenced was CD8+ T cells from PBMCs. The TCR was taken from a human donor in good health (CMV status not recorded). Some clones in this sample may be carry-over from other donors' samples.

CDR3 sequence: CASSFGAMETQYF. CDR3 bases: TGTGCCAGCAGCTTTGGGGCGATGGAGACCCAGTACTTC. The genes are TRBV7-6 and TRBJ2-5; weak D call: TRBD1 (5 bases). In germline, CDR1 is SGHVS, CDR2 FNYEAQ. The CDR3 has 13 residues. V was trimmed by 3 bases and J by 5 bases, leaving 10 bases between them.